Each of the 28 T cell receptor beta chains below was sequenced from the same sample in a study of siplizumab effects on memory and regulatory T cells. Generated by immunoSEQ multiplex PCR, the TCRdb table keeps only in-frame clones and is missing some. The data hold some 110,000 clones, with nearly 95% observed a single time. Material for sequencing was Tregs sorted from blood. Receptors were obtained from a human donor in good health.

This chain connects TRBV28 to TRBJ2-5; 8 bases are a match to TRBD1. V shed 10 bases, J shed 1 base, and the junction held 8 bases outside the gene matches. Germline CDR1 MDHEN, CDR2 SYDVKM. The CDR3 contains 14 residues. The CDR3: CATRTGTFQETQYF. In DNA, the CDR3 is TGTGCCACCCGGACAGGGACCTTCCAAGAGACCCAGTACTTC.

The V call is TRBV6-6, the J call TRBJ1-5, with no clear D. V lost 9 bases and J 1 base, leaving 13 bases between the germline ends. CDR1 and CDR2 from the germline V gene are MNHNY and SVGAGI (reference sequence). CDR3 length: 14 residues. The CDR3 here is CASGRQGSNQPQHF. CDR3 bases: TGTGCCAGTGGGCGGCAAGGGAGCAATCAGCCCCAGCATTTT.

V and J are TRBV18 and TRBJ2-3; D not certain. The ends were cut back, 3 bases at V and 0 bases at J, with 13 bases in the middle. CDR3 length: 16 residues. Germline CDR1 and CDR2: KGHSH and LQKENI. CDR3 coding DNA: TGTGCCAGCTCACCTATCCGGGTCTCAAGCACAGATACGCAGTATTTT. It specifies CASSPIRVSSTDTQYF.

This clone was observed a single time. The rearrangement links TRBV4-1 to TRBJ1-5; the D is unclear. Trimming took off 1 base at V and 3 bases at J, with 13 bases between the two ends. The length of the CDR3 is 16 residues. The germline V gene encodes CDR1 MGHRA and CDR2 YSYEKL. This chain's CDR3 is CASSQVARTINQPQHF. The DNA for the CDR3 is TGCGCCAGCAGCCAAGTCGCAAGGACTATCAATCAGCCCCAGCATTTT.

The genes are TRBV2 and TRBJ2-1; D perhaps matches TRBD1 (6 bases). Trimming removed 10 bases at V and 4 bases at J, with 11 bases between. Per germline, CDR1 SNHLY and CDR2 FYNNEI. The CDR3 runs 12 residues. CDR3 region: CAKTTGYNEQFF. The CDR3 DNA follows: TGTGCCAAGACTACAGGGTACAATGAGCAGTTCTTC.

The V gene is TRBV11-3, the J gene TRBJ2-7, with D perhaps TRBD2 (6 bases). The CDR3 is 13 amino acids. Trimming pared 5 bases from V and 10 bases from J, leaving 18 bases between. Germline V lookup: CDR1 SGHNT, CDR2 YENEEA. CDR3 nucleotides: TGTGCCAGCAGCCTCCAGGAGGGTAAATCTCAGTACTTC. This codes for CASSLQEGKSQYF.

The V call is TRBV27, the J call TRBJ2-3; D gene ambiguous. Trimming pared 1 base from V and 0 bases from J, leaving 11 bases between. CDR3 size: 16 residues. CDR1 is MNHEY and CDR2 is SMNVEV in the germline V gene (reference sequence). This chain's CDR3 is CASSLYADLSTDTQYF. The CDR3 nucleotides read TGTGCCAGCAGTTTATATGCAGATCTAAGCACAGATACGCAGTATTTT.

This clone was detected only once. V usage is TRBV5-1 and J usage is TRBJ1-1, with a tentative D call TRBD1 (6 bases). The length of the CDR3 is 15 residues. Trimming shortened V by 0 bases and J by 6 bases, and 15 bases separated the two germline ends. The germline gives CDR1 SGHRS, CDR2 YFSETQ. Here the CDR3 DNA reads TGCGCCAGCAGCTTGGGGGGGCAGTCAAGGGCTGAAGCTTTCTTT. Translation gives CASSLGGQSRAEAFF.

This sequence joins TRBV5-1 and TRBJ2-1, with D possibly being TRBD1 or TRBD2 (6 bases each). CDR3 size: 16 residues. Germline V gene sequence: CDR1 SGHRS, CDR2 YFSETQ. The V end lost 7 bases, the J end lost 7 bases, and 24 bases lay between the germline ends. The CDR3 loop reads CASLPGRGAGLNEQFF. The CDR3 DNA follows: TGCGCCAGCTTACCGGGTAGGGGGGCCGGTTTAAATGAGCAGTTCTTC.

The chain uses TRBV5-1 and TRBJ2-1, with D possibly TRBD2 on 5 matching bases. Germline V lookup: CDR1 SGHRS, CDR2 YFSETQ. The V and J ends lost 3 bases and 5 bases respectively, with 15 bases between them. The CDR3 spans 15 residues. CDR3 residues: CASSSGNSVNNEQFF. CDR3 nucleotide sequence: TGCGCCAGCAGCTCTGGGAATAGCGTGAACAATGAGCAGTTCTTC.

J is TRBJ2-3 and V is TRBV6-5, with D hard to call. The ends were cut back, 8 bases at V and 0 bases at J, with 6 bases in the middle. The CDR3 is 12 amino acids. CDR1 and CDR2 (germline): MNHEY, SVGAGI. The CDR3 DNA reads TGTGCCAGCGTGAGCAGCACAGATACGCAGTATTTT. Translated, it gives CASVSSTDTQYF.

This clone was counted a few times. The genes are TRBV10-1 and TRBJ1-6; 7 bases agree with TRBD1. Trimming cost V 6 bases and J 8 bases; bases outside gene matches: 13. The CDR3 totals 16 residues. CDR1 is WNHNN and CDR2 is SYGVQD in the germline V gene (reference sequence). DNA for the CDR3: TGCGCCAGCAGCAGGGGGGGACAGACTAAGGATTCACCCCTCCACTTT. Translation: CASSRGGQTKDSPLHF.

The chain combines TRBV2 with TRBJ1-2; 7 positions agree with TRBD1. Germline CDR1 SNHLY, CDR2 FYNNEI. This CDR3 contains 12 residues. V gave up 8 bases and J gave up 7 bases; unmatched junction bases: 7. CDR3 region: CASATGWGGYTF. Written as DNA, the CDR3 is TGTGCCAGCGCGACAGGGTGGGGTGGCTACACCTTC.

The chain employs TRBV5-6 and TRBJ1-1; maybe TRBD1 (5 bases). The CDR3 covers 15 residues. CDR1 and CDR2 (germline): SGHDT, YYEEEE. Trimming left V 3 bases short and J 0 bases short, with 12 bases between. The CDR3 here is CASSSGLAMNTEAFF. In DNA form, the CDR3 reads TGTGCCAGCAGCTCGGGACTGGCCATGAACACTGAAGCTTTCTTT.

The rearrangement uses TRBV7-9 and TRBJ1-1, with D tentatively TRBD1 (5 bases). Per germline, CDR1 SEHNR and CDR2 FQNEAQ (reference sequence). V gave up 5 bases and J gave up 4 bases, with 17 bases separating them. The CDR3 consists of 15 residues. The CDR3 reads CASSPNRGGGTEAFF. The CDR3 DNA follows: TGTGCCAGCAGCCCCAATAGGGGAGGAGGCACTGAAGCTTTCTTT.

This chain links TRBV5-1 with TRBJ2-5, with D unclear. CDR3 length: 15 residues. In germline, CDR1 is SGHRS, CDR2 YFSETQ. Trimming cost V 2 bases and J 2 bases, with 13 bases left between them. CDR3 amino acids: CASSFSAGQQETQYF. In nucleotides, the CDR3 is TGCGCCAGCAGCTTTTCGGCAGGCCAGCAAGAGACCCAGTACTTC.

This chain links TRBV9 with TRBJ1-2; 9 bases are a match to TRBD1. Germline-derived CDR1 and CDR2 are SGDLS and YYNGEE. This CDR3 spans 15 amino acids. V gave up 0 bases and J gave up 4 bases; unmatched junction bases: 4. CDR3 amino acids: CASSVGWDRAYGYTF. The CDR3 DNA sequence: TGTGCCAGCAGCGTAGGTTGGGACAGGGCCTATGGCTACACCTTC.

This sequence joins TRBV14 and TRBJ2-1; 7 nucleotides match TRBD2. V dropped 0 bases and J dropped 8; count of bases not matched to a gene: 4. Germline CDR1 SGHDN, CDR2 FVKESK. CDR3 size: 14 residues. The CDR3 coding sequence is TGTGCCAGCAGCCAAGACGGGAGGTGGGATGAGCAGTTCTTC. Encoded protein: CASSQDGRWDEQFF.

This clone was counted once. J is TRBJ1-3 and V is TRBV7-9; TRBD1 agrees at 12 bases. Germline V gene sequence: CDR1 SEHNR, CDR2 FQNEAQ (reference sequence). CDR3 length equals 18 residues. J lost 2 bases, V lost 2 bases, and 7 bases had no gene match. CDR3 region: CASSLNFRDRGPGNTIYF. CDR3 nucleotides: TGTGCCAGCAGCTTAAACTTCCGGGACAGGGGGCCTGGAAACACCATATATTTT.

V usage is TRBV19 and J usage is TRBJ2-2; D is undetermined. V dropped 1 base and J dropped 5 bases, with 14 bases sitting between them. Germline V gene data show CDR1 as LNHDA and CDR2 as SQIVND (reference sequence). This CDR3 is 16 amino acids long. The CDR3 coding sequence is TGTGCCAGTAGTATAGGAACCCTGTCTCGGACCGGGGAGCTGTTTTTT. Its translation is CASSIGTLSRTGELFF.

This clone was counted a few times. Here the CDR3 reads CAWRRKVSNQPQHF. The CDR3 DNA reads as TGTGCCTGGAGACGAAAGGTTAGCAATCAGCCCCAGCATTTT. The chain has TRBV30 and TRBJ1-5; no definite D call. The CDR3 contains 14 residues. Trimming pared 3 bases from V and 0 bases from J, leaving 9 bases between. Germline CDR1 and CDR2: GTSNPN and SVGIG (reference sequence).

This sequence joins TRBV6-6 and TRBJ2-6; D gene unclear. Germline V gene sequence: CDR1 MNHNY, CDR2 SVGAGI (reference sequence). The V gene lost 6 bases and the J gene lost 2 bases, with 5 bases spanning the gap. The CDR3 consists of 13 residues. The CDR3 here is CASRRTGANVLTF. As DNA, the CDR3 is TGTGCCAGCAGAAGGACTGGGGCCAACGTCCTGACTTTC.

This chain connects TRBV6-1 to TRBJ2-3, with D possibly TRBD2 on 6 matching bases. The germline V gene encodes CDR1 MNHNS and CDR2 SASEGT. Trimming removed 0 bases at V and 10 bases at J, with 14 bases between. The CDR3 runs 14 residues. CDR3 in DNA: TGTGCCAGCAGTGAAGCTAGCGGCGTGAGTGCGCAGTATTTT. This codes for CASSEASGVSAQYF.

The chain employs TRBV9 and TRBJ1-3; D is unclear. V lost 3 bases to trimming and J lost 16 bases, with 23 bases between them. This CDR3 is 14 amino acids long. Germline V lookup: CDR1 SGDLS, CDR2 YYNGEE. The CDR3 region has the DNA TGTGCCAGCAGCGCCGAACTCGGGAGCAATCGGAGGTATTTT. Translation gives CASSAELGSNRRYF.

The chain has TRBV2 and TRBJ2-3, with a weak D call TRBD2 (5 bases). V gave up 6 bases and J gave up 5 bases, with 12 bases separating them. Germline V CDR1 and CDR2: SNHLY, FYNNEI. The CDR3 is made up of 13 amino acids. The CDR3 bases are TGTGCCAGCAGCTTGGAGGCGGTAGATACGCAGTATTTT. Its translation: CASSLEAVDTQYF. Variable domain in full (rest from reference TRBV2 and TRBJ2-3): EPEVTQTPSHQVTQMGQEVILRCVPISNHLYFYWYRQILGQKVEFLVSFYNNEISEKSEIFDDQFSVERPDGSNFTLKIRSTKLEDSAMYFCASSLEAVDTQYFGPGTRLTVL.

The rearrangement uses TRBV9 and TRBJ2-1; possibly TRBD1 for D (6 bases). The CDR3 loop spans 13 amino acids. Trimming took off 4 bases at V and 4 bases at J, with 9 bases between the two ends. CDR1 is SGDLS, CDR2 YYNGEE, per germline. CDR3 residues: CASSPGAYNEQFF. In DNA form, the CDR3 reads TGTGCCAGCAGCCCAGGGGCTTACAATGAGCAGTTCTTC.

This rearrangement joins TRBV5-8 to TRBJ1-6; D is possibly TRBD1 (6 bases). From germline, CDR1 is SGHTS and CDR2 YDEGEE. Trimming shortened V by 1 base and J by 9 bases, and 8 bases separated the two germline ends. The CDR3 has 13 residues. CDR3 nucleotides: TGTGCCAGCAGCTTGACAGGGTTTTCACCCCTCCACTTT. Translating gives CASSLTGFSPLHF.

CDR3: CASSLEGTSGLYTDTQYF. The CDR3 bases are TGCGCCAGCAGCTTGGAAGGGACTAGCGGACTATACACAGATACGCAGTATTTT. This chain links TRBV5-1 with TRBJ2-3, with 11 bases identical to TRBD2. The CDR3 has 18 residues. In germline, CDR1 is SGHRS, CDR2 YFSETQ. The trim removed 0 bases at V and 2 bases at J, leaving 8 bases unmatched.